The text below deals with one TCR beta chain. V dropped 6 bases and J dropped 8; count of bases not matched to a gene: 9. Germline-derived CDR1 and CDR2 are MNHEY and SVGAGI. The CDR3 loop spans 14 amino acids. The data stem from a study of PD-L1 blockade in urothelial cancer. Only in-frame clones appear in the TCRdb table, and some are missing; sequencing was by immunoSEQ multiplex PCR. Among roughly 43,000 clones listed, roughly 77% were seen once. The sample consisted of PBMCs, taken around atezolizumab (anti-PD-L1) treatment. This receptor was identified in a man between 70 and 80 years old with urothelial cancer. The gene calls are TRBV6-5 and TRBJ2-1; 8 bases align to TRBD1. Here the CDR3 reads CASRTTGEIDEQFF. In nucleotides, the CDR3 is TGTGCCAGCAGGACGACAGGGGAGATCGATGAGCAGTTCTTC.